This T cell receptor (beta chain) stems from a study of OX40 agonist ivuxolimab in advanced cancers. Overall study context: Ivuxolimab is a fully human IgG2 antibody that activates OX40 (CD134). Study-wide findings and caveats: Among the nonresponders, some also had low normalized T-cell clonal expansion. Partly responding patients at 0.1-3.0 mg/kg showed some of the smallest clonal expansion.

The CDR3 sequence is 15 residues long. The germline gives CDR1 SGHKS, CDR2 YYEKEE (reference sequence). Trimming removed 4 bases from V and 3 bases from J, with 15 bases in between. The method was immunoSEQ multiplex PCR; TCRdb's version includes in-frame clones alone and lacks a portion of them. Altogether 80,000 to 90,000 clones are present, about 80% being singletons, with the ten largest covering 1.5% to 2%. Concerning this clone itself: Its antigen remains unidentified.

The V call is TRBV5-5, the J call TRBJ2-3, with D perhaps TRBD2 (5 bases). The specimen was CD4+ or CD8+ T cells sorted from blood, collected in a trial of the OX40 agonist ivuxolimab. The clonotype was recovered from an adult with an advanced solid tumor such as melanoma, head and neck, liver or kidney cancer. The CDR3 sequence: CASSPQAGLTDTQYF. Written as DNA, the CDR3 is TGTGCCAGCAGCCCCCAGGCGGGTCTGACAGATACGCAGTATTTT.